This TCR beta chain appears in the sequencing data of a study of regulatory T cells in long-lasting Graves disease (dated by TCRdb to the early 2020s). With respect to the entire study: Newly diagnosed Graves' disease patients had taken antithyroid drugs for less than 3 months. Persistent Graves' disease patients were compared with newly diagnosed Graves' disease patients by peripheral blood TCR sequencing and RNA sequencing. The study took place in China and was registered as a clinical trial. TCR sequencing covered around 13 persistent and around 20 newly diagnosed Graves' disease patients, 33 samples in total. Summary of the overall study and its limitations: Patients with persistent disease shared more public clonotypes (fewer than 3,000) than newly diagnosed patients did (966). TRBV28, TRBJ1-2 and TRBJ2-5 were preferentially used in persistent disease, while TRBV20-1 and TRBJ2-1 were favored in newly diagnosed disease. Lower TCR Shannon entropy and fewer highly expanded clones were observed in persistent Graves' disease patients than in newly diagnosed patients, which suggested clonal expansion. Sequencing and analysis were restricted to the TCR beta chain. The authors acknowledged the small sample size as a limitation that may reduce accuracy. Because the primary lesion, thyroid tissue, could not be accessed, the study looked at peripheral blood alone.

Library method: multiplex PCR. TCRdb shows the sequencer as Illumina HiSeq 4000. TCR beta libraries were built with iRepertoire HTBI primers and Arm-PCR amplification of CDR3 regions. Gel purification was performed on PCR products prior to sequencing. As for how the authors treated the data: Across samples, 62 TRBV and 15 or so TRBJ segments were identified and used for gene usage analysis of CDR3 amino acid clonotypes. Filtered high-quality paired reads were merged into contigs using COPE and FqMerger. Contigs were aligned with BLAST to IMGT TRBV, TRBD and TRBJ reference genes, and CDR3 was defined per IMGT. Any clonotype with a frequency above 0.1% was counted as a highly expanded clone. Repertoire diversity was measured by Shannon entropy, and V-J evenness by the Gini coefficient. A clonotype found in more than one individual was treated as public. TCRdb redid the processing of the public reads, applying fastp at Q25 and MiXCR, and retained in-frame beta chains. Identical CDR3 protein sequences are pooled into one entry, listed with their most common genes and DNA. Here the V and J calls rest on TCRdb's processing, not on the authors' analysis. Counted in this sample were 550,000 to 700,000 distinct CDR3 sequences; about 16% of them appeared once. The biggest ten clones account for 12% of the sample.

This clonotype was observed at least ten times. The antigen it binds to is not known. No clone much larger than this one lies a single base away; base qualities are absent. Interpreted using the paper, the time point label stands for: newly diagnosed GD, antithyroid drugs for less than 3 months. RNA was extracted from PBMCs in TRIzol for both TCR sequencing and RNA sequencing. The diagnosis of Graves' disease followed American Thyroid Association guidelines. Patients for the study were recruited at an endocrinology department in Xi'an, China. From each patient, approximately 10 milliliters of peripheral blood was collected into an EDTA anticoagulant tube. Ficoll Paque Plus density gradient separation was used to isolate PBMCs, and no additional T cell sorting was done. An Agilent 2100 Bioanalyzer and agarose gel were used to check RNA quality, while a NanoDrop 2000 measured RNA concentration. Via the germline V gene (reference sequence), CDR1 is MNHEY and CDR2 SMNVEV. Counted from cysteine to phenylalanine, this CDR3 has 17 amino acids. Only the CDR3 region is kept as DNA, spanning 51 bases read in frame from base 1. V trim: 2 bases; J trim: 1 base; unmatched bases: 10.

These same data were also listed under a study on T cells in Graves' hyperthyroidism and ophthalmopathy. The second publication reports: Stable Graves' hyperthyroidism was defined as no progression to ophthalmopathy during 18 months of follow-up. Hyperthyroidism patients were newly diagnosed, had a disease duration of under 2 months, and were aged 18 to 65 years. Exclusion was applied to patients with uncontrolled infections, other autoimmune diseases, pregnancy or lactation. Diagnoses relied on clinical symptoms, serum thyroxine and TRAb, thyroid ultrasound and orbital computed tomography. The first round of RT-PCR for the TCR CDR3 was performed with the HTBI primer set and the Qiagen OneStep RT-PCR kit. Most expanded thyroid clonotypes (frequency above 0.001) were also detected in blood, suggesting blood repertoires may reflect thyroid immune responses. In cross-validation, a model built on a 13 V-J signature told ophthalmopathy apart from stable hyperthyroidism with less than 90% sensitivity and roughly 82% specificity, and in testing the same model reached 80%/75%. During validation, the model predicted progression to ophthalmopathy a median of approximately six months ahead of onset, with more than 60% sensitivity and roughly 75% specificity. To identify TCR V-J signatures that set the groups apart, the researchers used a discovery cohort of 90 to 100 patients, made up of 43 with Graves' ophthalmopathy and some 60 with stable Graves' hyperthyroidism. An independent validation cohort of some 18 hyperthyroidism patients and approximately 17 patients who later progressed to ophthalmopathy tested prospective prediction of ophthalmopathy. The roughly 99 discovery patients were divided at random into training and test sets in a 7:3 ratio. The study also compared thyroid tissue and blood T-cell repertoires from 6 or 7 Graves' hyperthyroidism patients. Once sampling was done, hyperthyroidism patients were given methimazole at a starting dose of 30 mg daily, whereas ophthalmopathy patients were given high-dose intravenous methylprednisolone. The libraries were constructed in a second round of multiplex PCR and then size-selected and purified. The libraries were sequenced on an Illumina HiSeq2000 using paired-end 100 bp reads. Raw data were processed with SOAPnuke, discarding reads with adapters, uncalled bases, mean Phred below 15, or no exact constant-primer or identifier match. High-quality paired reads were merged using COPE v1.2.5, and each unique nucleotide sequence was defined as a clonotype. MiTCR v1.1 was used to align clonotypes to the IMGT TRBV, TRBD and TRBJ reference segments. Analysis was restricted to V-J combinations with a frequency above 0.0001, which covered roughly 99% of repertoires. A TCS score was defined as the ratio between F50 (clonal expansion) and ExV (chaos), using BLOSUM62-based TCRdist between CDR3 peptides within each V-J. Welch's t-statistics and random forest reduced roughly 540 V-J features to 10 to 15, which were used in a naive Bayes classifier (R e1071). Sample size was not statistically predetermined, and investigators were not blinded to group allocation. The paper reports TCR Vbeta CDR3 sequencing of more than 120 peripheral blood samples: some 41 ophthalmopathy, over 70 hyperthyroidism and around 17 progressor patients.

The sequencing here drew on peripheral blood mononuclear cells (PBMCs), taken at new diagnosis, from a patient treated with antithyroid drugs. The clonotype was recovered from a man aged 18 to 30 with Graves disease. Donor details come from another sample of the same person, matched by shared clones. Rearrangement joined TRBV27 to TRBJ2-5, with TRBD2 matching 7 junction bases. The DNA reads as follows: TGTGCCAGCAGTTTAGGATCGGTTAGCGGGCGCCAAGAGACCCAGTACTTC. It codes for CASSLGSVSGRQETQYF.